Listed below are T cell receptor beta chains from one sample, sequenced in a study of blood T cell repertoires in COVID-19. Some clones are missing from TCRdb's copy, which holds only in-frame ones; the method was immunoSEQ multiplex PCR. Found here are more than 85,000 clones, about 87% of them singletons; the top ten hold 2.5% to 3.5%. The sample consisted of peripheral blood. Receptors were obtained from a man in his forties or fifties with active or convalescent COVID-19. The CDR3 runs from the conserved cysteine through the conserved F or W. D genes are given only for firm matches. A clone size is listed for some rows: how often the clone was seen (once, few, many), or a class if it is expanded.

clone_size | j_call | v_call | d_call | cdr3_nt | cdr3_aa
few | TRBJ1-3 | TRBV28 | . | TGTGCCAGCAGTTTATCCCCTCGGTTGAGCTCTGGAAACACCATATATTTT | CASSLSPRLSSGNTIYF
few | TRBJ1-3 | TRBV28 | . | TGTGCCAGCAGTATCAACTCCGCTACCACCATATATTTT | CASSINSATTIYF
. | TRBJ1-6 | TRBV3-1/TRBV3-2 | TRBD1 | TGTGCCAGCAGCCAGGGACAGGGTGATTCACCCCTCCACTTT | CASSQGQGDSPLHF
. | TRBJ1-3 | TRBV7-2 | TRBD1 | TGTGCCAGCAGCCTGACAGGGGGCGGAAACACCATATATTTT | CASSLTGGGNTIYF
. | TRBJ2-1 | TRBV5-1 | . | TGCGCCAGCAGCTTGATCCGGGATTCCTACAATGAGCAGTTCTTC | CASSLIRDSYNEQFF
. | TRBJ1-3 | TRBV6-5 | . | TGTGCCAGCATCCACGACAGGTTTGGAAACACCATATATTTT | CASIHDRFGNTIYF
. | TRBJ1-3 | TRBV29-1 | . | TGCAGCGTTAGGAGGTCTGGAAACACCATATATTTT | CSVRRSGNTIYF
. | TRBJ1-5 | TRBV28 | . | TGTGCCAGCAGTTCCTCGGGGGGGCAGCCCCAGCATTTT | CASSSSGGQPQHF
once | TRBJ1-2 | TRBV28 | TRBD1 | TGTGCCAGCAGTTCAGGACAGGGACCTTTTGGCTACACCTTC | CASSSGQGPFGYTF
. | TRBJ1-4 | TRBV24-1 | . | TGTGCCACCAGTGCTTCAGGCCCAACTAATGAAAAACTGTTTTTT | CATSASGPTNEKLFF
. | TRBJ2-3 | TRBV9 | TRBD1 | TGTGCCAGCAGCGTATCGGGACAGGGTAGCACAGATACGCAGTATTTT | CASSVSGQGSTDTQYF
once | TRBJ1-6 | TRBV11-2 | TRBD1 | TGTGCCAGCAGCTCCGGGACAGGGAATTCACCCCTCCACTTT | CASSSGTGNSPLHF
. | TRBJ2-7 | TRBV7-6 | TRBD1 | TGTGCCAGCAGCTTATTCGGTTCCGGGACAGCGTCCAACGAGCAGTACTTC | CASSLFGSGTASNEQYF
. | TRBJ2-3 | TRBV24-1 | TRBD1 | TGTGCCACCAGTGAGGGAAGACAGGGAGCCTACACAGATACGCAGTATTTT | CATSEGRQGAYTDTQYF
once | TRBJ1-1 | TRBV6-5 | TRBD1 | TGTGCCAGCAGAACCGGGACAGGAACCACTGAAGCTTTCTTT | CASRTGTGTTEAFF
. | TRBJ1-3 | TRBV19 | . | TGTGCCACTTCTTCACAGGCCAGCTCTGGAAACACCATATATTTT | CATSSQASSGNTIYF
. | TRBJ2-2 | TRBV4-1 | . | TGCGCCAGCAGCCAACAATCACGGACAGCAACCGGGGAGCTGTTTTTT | CASSQQSRTATGELFF
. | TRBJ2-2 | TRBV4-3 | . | TGCGCCAGCAGCCAAGATTGGGGAGTGGACACCGGGGAGCTGTTTTTT | CASSQDWGVDTGELFF
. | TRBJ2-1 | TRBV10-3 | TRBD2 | TGTGCCATCTCGACTAGCGGGGGGGGCGATGAGCAGTTCTTC | CAISTSGGGDEQFF
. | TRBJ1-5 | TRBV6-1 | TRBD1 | TGTGCCAGCAGTGAACGGACAGGGTATAGCAATCAGCCCCAGCATTTT | CASSERTGYSNQPQHF
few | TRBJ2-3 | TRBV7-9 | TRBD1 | TGTGCCAGCAGCCCGACAGGGGGCACAGATACGCAGTATTTT | CASSPTGGTDTQYF
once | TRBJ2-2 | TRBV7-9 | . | TGTGCCAGCAGCCCCCAGGGCCCCGGGGAGCTGTTTTTT | CASSPQGPGELFF
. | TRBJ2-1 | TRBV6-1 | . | TGTGCCAGCAGTGAAGCGGTGGGGACACTGACTTACAATGAGCAGTTCTTC | CASSEAVGTLTYNEQFF
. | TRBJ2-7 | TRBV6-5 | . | TGTGCCAGCAGTTACGACAGGTTCGCCTACGAGCAGTACTTC | CASSYDRFAYEQYF
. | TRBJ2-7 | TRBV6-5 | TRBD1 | TGTGCCAGCAGTTACTCGTGGACAGGGTCCGAGCAGTACTTC | CASSYSWTGSEQYF
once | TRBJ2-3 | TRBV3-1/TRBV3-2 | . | TGTGCCAGCAGCCAAGCCTCTAGCACAGATACGCAGTATTTT | CASSQASSTDTQYF
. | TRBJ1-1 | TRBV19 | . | TGTGCCAGTAGTAACCCGGGAGAGGTAGTTGAAGCTTTCTTT | CASSNPGEVVEAFF
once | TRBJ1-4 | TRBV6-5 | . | TGTGCCAGCAGTTATTCATTCGGGATGAGTTCAGGAAAACTGTTTTTT | CASSYSFGMSSGKLFF
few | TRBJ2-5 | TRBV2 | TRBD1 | TGTGCCAGCAGATCTCCGGGACAGGGAGTTCCGGCCCAGTACTTC | CASRSPGQGVPAQYF
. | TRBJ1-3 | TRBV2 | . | TGTGCCAGCAGTGACAGAAACTCTGGAAACACCATATATTTT | CASSDRNSGNTIYF
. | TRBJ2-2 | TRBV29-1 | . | TGCAGCGTTACCGGGAGAAACACCGGGGAGCTGTTTTTT | CSVTGRNTGELFF
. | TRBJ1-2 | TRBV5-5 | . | TGTGCCAGCAGCTTGGCTCCGGGAACTAACTATGGCTACACCTTC | CASSLAPGTNYGYTF
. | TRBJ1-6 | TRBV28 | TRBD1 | TGTGCCAGCAGTCAGAGGACAGGGAGCACCTATAATTCACCCCTCCACTTT | CASSQRTGSTYNSPLHF
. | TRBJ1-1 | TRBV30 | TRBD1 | TGTGCCTGGAGTGTGGGACAGGGGAACACTGAAGCTTTCTTT | CAWSVGQGNTEAFF
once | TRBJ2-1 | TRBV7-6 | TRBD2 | TGTGCCAGCAGCTGGGGACTAGCGGGCTACAATGAGCAGTTCTTC | CASSWGLAGYNEQFF
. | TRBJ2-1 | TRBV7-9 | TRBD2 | TGTGCCAGCAGCTTACCTAGCGGGGGGGCCGACAATGAGCAGTTCTTC | CASSLPSGGADNEQFF
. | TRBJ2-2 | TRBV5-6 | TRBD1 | TGTGCCAGCAGGACAGGGGCTTCGGGGGACACCGGGGAGCTGTTTTTT | CASRTGASGDTGELFF
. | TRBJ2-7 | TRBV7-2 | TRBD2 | TGTGCCAGCAGCTACGGGGGGGGTCCTCGACAGTACTTC | CASSYGGGPRQYF
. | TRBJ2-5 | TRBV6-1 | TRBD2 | TGTGCCAGCAGTGAAACTTCGGGGGGAAGACAAGAGACCCAGTACTTC | CASSETSGGRQETQYF
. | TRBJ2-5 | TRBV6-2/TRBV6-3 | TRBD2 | TGTGCCAGCAGTATAGCGGGGCGAGGCCAAGAGACCCAGTACTTC | CASSIAGRGQETQYF
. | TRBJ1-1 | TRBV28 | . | TGTGCCAGCGGCCAACGTACAGAAGCTTTCTTT | CASGQRTEAFF
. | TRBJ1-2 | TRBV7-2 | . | TGTGCCAGCAGCTTAGCTGGGGGGGGGTCCGGCTACACCTTC | CASSLAGGGSGYTF
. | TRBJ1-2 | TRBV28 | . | TGTGCCAGCAGTTCTCCCTCGGGGAATAGCTATGGCTACACCTTC | CASSSPSGNSYGYTF
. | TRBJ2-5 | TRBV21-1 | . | TGTGCCAGCAGCAGATGCGGGGGGGCCCCAGAGACCCAGTACTTC | CASSRCGGAPETQYF
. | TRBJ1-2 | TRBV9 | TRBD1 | TGTGCCAGCAGGAGGACAGGCTATGGCTACACCTTC | CASRRTGYGYTF
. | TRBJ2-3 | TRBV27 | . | TGTGCCAGCAGTTTCGCGGGGGCCGGCACAGATACGCAGTATTTT | CASSFAGAGTDTQYF
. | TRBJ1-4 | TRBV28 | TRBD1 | TGTGCCAGCACCAATCCGGGACAGGGTACTAATGAAAAACTGTTTTTT | CASTNPGQGTNEKLFF
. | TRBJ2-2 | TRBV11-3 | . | TGTGCCAGCAGCCACTATAGCGGTAACACCGGGGAGCTGTTTTTT | CASSHYSGNTGELFF
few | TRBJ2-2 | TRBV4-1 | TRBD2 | TGCGCCAGCAGGTCGACTAGCGGGGTTACCGGGGAGCTGTTTTTT | CASRSTSGVTGELFF
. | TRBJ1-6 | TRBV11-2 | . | TGTGCCAGCAGCTTAGGACTAACCGGTTCACCCCTCCACTTT | CASSLGLTGSPLHF
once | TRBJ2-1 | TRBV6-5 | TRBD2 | TGTGCCAGCAGTCAGACTAGCGGGGGGTACAATGAGCAGTTCTTC | CASSQTSGGYNEQFF
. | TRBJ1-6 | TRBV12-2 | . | TGTGCAAGTCGCGCCGACCGGGACATGGAATCACCCCTCCACTTT | CASRADRDMESPLHF
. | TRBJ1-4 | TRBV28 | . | TGTGCCAGCAGTTTATGGGGCAGGGGAGGGACTAATGAAAAACTGTTTTTT | CASSLWGRGGTNEKLFF